This record concerns one TCR beta chain sequence. Antigen unknown. Every TCR cDNA molecule carried a tag that served as a unique molecular identifier. MiXCR was run by TCRdb on the 5' RACE reads, yielding one entry per CDR3 protein. The sample gives about 26,000 distinct CDR3 sequences, roughly 12% of which show up once; roughly 24% is in the top ten. This record belongs to a study of spatial heterogeneity in lung cancer. Study-level information: Beta-chain sequences were consistently detected more often than alpha-chain sequences. Study observations and caveats: Circulating ubiquitous expanded tumor TCRs were observed more frequently at resection than at follow-up.

Time point given: sample taken at primary tumor resection. Unsorted tumor, nontumor lung tissue or cryopreserved PBMC supplied the whole RNA. CDR3 length: 15 amino acids. CDR1 and CDR2 (germline): KGHDR, SFDVKD. After removal of 7 bases from V and 6 bases from J, the junction contained 14 bases not matched to a gene. The receptor's source is a female donor with early-stage non-small cell lung cancer. The specimen was PBMCs, collected at surgery. This sequence joins TRBV24-1 and TRBJ2-7; 7 positions match TRBD1. The CDR3 is CATSLTGTPGGEQYF. CDR3 in DNA: TGTGCCACCAGCCTAACAGGGACCCCAGGGGGCGAGCAGTACTTC.